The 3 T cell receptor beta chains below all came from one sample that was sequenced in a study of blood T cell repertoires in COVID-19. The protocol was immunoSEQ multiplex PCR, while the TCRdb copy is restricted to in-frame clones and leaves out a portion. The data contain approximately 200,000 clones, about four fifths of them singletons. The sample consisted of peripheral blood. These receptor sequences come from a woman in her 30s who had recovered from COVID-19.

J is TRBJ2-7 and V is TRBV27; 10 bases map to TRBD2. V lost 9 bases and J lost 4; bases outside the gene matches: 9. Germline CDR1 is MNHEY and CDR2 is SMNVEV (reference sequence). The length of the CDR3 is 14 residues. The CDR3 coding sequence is TGTGCCAGGCCTGGACTAGCGGTGAGTTACGAGCAGTACTTC. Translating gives CARPGLAVSYEQYF.

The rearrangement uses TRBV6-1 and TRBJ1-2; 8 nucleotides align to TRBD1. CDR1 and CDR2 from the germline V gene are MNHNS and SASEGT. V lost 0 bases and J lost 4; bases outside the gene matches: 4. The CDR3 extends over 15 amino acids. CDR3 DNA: TGTGCCAGCAGTGAAGCGGCCAGGGGGCTCTATGGCTACACCTTC. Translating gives CASSEAARGLYGYTF.

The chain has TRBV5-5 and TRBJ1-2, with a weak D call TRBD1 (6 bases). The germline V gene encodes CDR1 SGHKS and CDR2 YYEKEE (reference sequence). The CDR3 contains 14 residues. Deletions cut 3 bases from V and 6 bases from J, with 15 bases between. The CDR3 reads CASSSLTGYNGYTF. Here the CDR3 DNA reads TGTGCCAGCAGCTCCCTTACAGGGTATAATGGCTACACCTTC.